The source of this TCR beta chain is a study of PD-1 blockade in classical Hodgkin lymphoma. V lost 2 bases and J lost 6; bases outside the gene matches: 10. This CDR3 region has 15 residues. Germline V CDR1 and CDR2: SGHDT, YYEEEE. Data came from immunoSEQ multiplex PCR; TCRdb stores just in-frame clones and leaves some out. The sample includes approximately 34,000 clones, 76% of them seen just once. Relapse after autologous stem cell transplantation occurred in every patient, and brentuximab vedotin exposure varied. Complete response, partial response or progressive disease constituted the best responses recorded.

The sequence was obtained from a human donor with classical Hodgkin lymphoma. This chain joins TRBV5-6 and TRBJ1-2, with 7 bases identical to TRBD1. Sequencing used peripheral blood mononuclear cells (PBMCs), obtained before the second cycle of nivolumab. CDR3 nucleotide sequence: TGTGCCAGCAGCTTTATCACAGGGGACGTCGATGGCTACACCTTC. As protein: CASSFITGDVDGYTF.